One sample yielded the 26 T cell receptor beta chains listed below, sequenced in a study of radiotherapy plus CTLA-4 blockade in lung cancer. Data came from immunoSEQ multiplex PCR; TCRdb stores just in-frame clones and leaves some out. The sample consists of roughly 71,000 clones, 78% of them appearing once. The sample in question was peripheral blood, obtained from a patient treated with radiotherapy plus ipilimumab. The receptor set was obtained from a human donor with non-small cell lung cancer who had a complete response to radiotherapy plus ipilimumab.

The V call is TRBV5-1, the J call TRBJ1-3, with D uncertain. CDR1 and CDR2 (germline): SGHRS, YFSETQ. The CDR3 covers 15 residues. Trimming shortened V by 0 bases and J by 0 bases, and 7 bases separated the two germline ends. This CDR3 is CASSLEGRSGNTIYF. The CDR3 DNA reads as TGCGCCAGCAGCTTGGAGGGCCGCTCTGGAAACACCATATATTTT.

V and J are TRBV18 and TRBJ2-5; the D gene is possibly TRBD2 (5 bases). The CDR3 has 13 residues. The germline V gene encodes CDR1 KGHSH and CDR2 LQKENI. Trimming took 10 bases from V and 1 from J, leaving 13 bases between them. The CDR3: CATSPGFQETQYF. The CDR3 bases are TGTGCCACATCGCCGGGGTTCCAAGAGACCCAGTACTTC.

The rearrangement links TRBV5-1 to TRBJ2-5; D tentatively reads TRBD1 or TRBD2 (5 bases each). With 6 bases removed from V and 5 bases from J, the gap between germline ends came to 14 bases. The CDR3 sequence is 13 residues long. Germline assignment: CDR1 SGHRS and CDR2 YFSETQ. This chain's CDR3 is CASIAQGRETQYF. The CDR3 coding sequence is TGCGCCAGCATAGCCCAGGGACGGGAGACCCAGTACTTC. The full variable domain, completed using reference TRBV5-1 and TRBJ2-5, is KAGVTQTPRYLIKTRGQQVTLSCSPISGHRSVSWYQQTPGQGLQFLFEYFSETQRNKGNFPGRFSGRQFSNSRSEMNVSTLELGDSALYLCASIAQGRETQYFGPGTRLLVL.

The rearrangement links TRBV2 to TRBJ1-5; tentative D call: TRBD1 (6 bases). Trimming removed 6 bases at V and 6 bases at J, with 15 bases between. This CDR3 comprises 14 residues. The germline V gene has CDR1 SNHLY and CDR2 FYNNEI. The CDR3 DNA sequence: TGTGCCAGCAGCGCTATTGGACAGAGTCAGCCCCAGCATTTT. It encodes CASSAIGQSQPQHF.

The chain recombines TRBV27 with TRBJ1-3; maybe TRBD1 (5 bases). Trimming pared 4 bases from V and 0 bases from J, leaving 13 bases between. Germline V lookup: CDR1 MNHEY, CDR2 SMNVEV (reference sequence). The CDR3 totals 16 residues. The CDR3: CASSWGGPSSGNTIYF. The CDR3 bases are TGTGCCAGCAGTTGGGGGGGACCGAGCTCTGGAAACACCATATATTTT.

The chain carries TRBV9 and TRBJ2-1; D not certain. Trimming took off 4 bases at V and 10 bases at J, with 12 bases between the two ends. Germline V CDR1 and CDR2: SGDLS, YYNGEE. The length of the CDR3 is 12 residues. The CDR3 sequence: CASSPLEREQFF. CDR3 nucleotide sequence: TGTGCCAGCAGCCCGCTAGAGAGAGAGCAGTTCTTC.

The chain combines TRBV5-1 with TRBJ2-3; tentative D call: TRBD1 (5 bases). Trimming pared 0 bases from V and 0 bases from J, leaving 8 bases between. The CDR3 loop spans 15 amino acids. Germline lookup yields CDR1 SGHRS and CDR2 YFSETQ. The CDR3 protein is CASSLEDKSTDTQYF. The CDR3 DNA is TGCGCCAGCAGCTTGGAGGACAAGAGCACAGATACGCAGTATTTT.

This chain links TRBV6-1 with TRBJ1-3; D unresolved. CDR3 length: 14 amino acids. The V end lost 1 base, the J end lost 0 bases, and 4 bases lay between the germline ends. Germline CDR1 MNHNS, CDR2 SASEGT. The chain's CDR3 is CASSEGNSGNTIYF. The DNA of the CDR3 is TGTGCCAGCAGTGAAGGAAACTCTGGAAACACCATATATTTT.

The genes are TRBV7-2 and TRBJ2-2; TRBD1 agrees at 8 bases. Per germline, CDR1 SGHTA and CDR2 FQGNSA. The length of the CDR3 is 15 residues. Trimming cost V 4 bases and J 3 bases; bases outside gene matches: 4. CDR3 residues: CASSSGQGYTGELFF. As DNA, the CDR3 is TGTGCCAGCAGCTCAGGACAGGGCTACACCGGGGAGCTGTTTTTT.

The chain uses TRBV30 and TRBJ1-3; D is undetermined. V lost 5 bases and J 1 base, leaving 15 bases between the germline ends. Germline lookup yields CDR1 GTSNPN and CDR2 SVGIG (reference sequence). The CDR3 extends over 15 amino acids. CDR3 in DNA: TGTGCCTGGCGCGTCCCGGGTGCTTCTGGAAACACCATATATTTT. This codes for CAWRVPGASGNTIYF.

In its sample, this clone was seen a few times. The chain recombines TRBV7-9 with TRBJ2-5; 8 nucleotides line up with TRBD2. This CDR3 region has 15 residues. The germline V gene has CDR1 SEHNR and CDR2 FQNEAQ (reference sequence). V lost 5 bases, J lost 2 bases, and 7 bases stayed unmatched. For the CDR3, the DNA is TGTGCCAGCAGCCATAGCGGGATTAGACAAGAGACCCAGTACTTC. Translating gives CASSHSGIRQETQYF.

The V call is TRBV28, the J call TRBJ2-7; TRBD1 matches at 7 bases. V was clipped by 9 bases and J by 2 bases; unmatched bases: 10. CDR1 and CDR2 from the germline V gene are MDHEN and SYDVKM. This CDR3 is built from 14 residues. The CDR3 region has the DNA TGTGCCAGTTTTCCCGGGACAGCTCCCTACGAGCAGTACTTC. It is translated as CASFPGTAPYEQYF.

V usage is TRBV28 and J usage is TRBJ1-5; 7 bases line up with TRBD1. V was pared by 5 bases and J by 1 base, with 5 bases of the junction left unmatched. CDR1 is MDHEN, CDR2 SYDVKM, per germline. This CDR3 comprises 15 residues. The CDR3 loop is CASSTPGQSNQPQHF. The CDR3 DNA follows: TGTGCCAGCAGTACACCGGGACAGAGCAATCAGCCCCAGCATTTT.

J is TRBJ2-7 and V is TRBV21-1; TRBD1 was called by the table and not checked on the DNA. TRBV21-1 corresponds to a pseudogene. There are 16 residues in the CDR3. The chain's CDR3 is CASSKAAGKEVNEQYV. DNA of the CDR3: TGTGCCAGCAGCAAAGCGGCAGGGAAAGAAGTTAACGAGCAGTACGTC.

The CDR3 spells CASSPFLGLAGTDTQYF. CDR3 sequence (DNA): TGTGCCAGCAGTCCCTTCCTAGGACTAGCGGGGACAGATACGCAGTATTTT. This rearrangement joins TRBV13 to TRBJ2-3, with 12 bases aligning to TRBD2. The CDR3 has 17 residues. With V trimmed by 6 bases and J by 3 bases, 10 bases remained unmatched. Germline CDR1 is PRHDT and CDR2 is FYEKMQ (reference sequence).

V is TRBV7-2 and J is TRBJ1-2, with D uncertain. The germline gives CDR1 SGHTA, CDR2 FQGNSA. The CDR3 covers 14 residues. V dropped 4 bases and J dropped 3 bases, with 12 bases sitting between them. CDR3 in DNA: TGTGCCAGCAGCTCCGGAATAGGGTACTATGGCTACACCTTC. It codes for CASSSGIGYYGYTF.

This sequence joins TRBV6-6 and TRBJ2-7; D is uncertain. The CDR3 runs to 11 residues. The ends were cut back, 9 bases at V and 5 bases at J, with 11 bases in the middle. Germline V lookup: CDR1 MNHNY, CDR2 SVGAGI (reference sequence). The CDR3 nucleotides are TGTGCCAGTTCGCGTGGGAACGAGCAGTACGTC. It yields the protein CASSRGNEQYV.

The CDR3 reads CAWSKWNSYNEQFF. In nucleotides, the CDR3 is TGTGCCTGGAGTAAGTGGAATTCCTACAATGAGCAGTTCTTC. This sequence joins TRBV30 and TRBJ2-1; no firm D call. This CDR3 region has 14 residues. Trimming cost V 2 bases and J 1 base, with 9 bases left between them. Germline V CDR1 and CDR2: GTSNPN, SVGIG (reference sequence). Complete variable domain (other parts from reference TRBV30 and TRBJ2-1): SQTIHQWPATLVQPVGSPLSLECTVEGTSNPNLYWYRQAAGRGLQLLFYSVGIGQISSEVPQNLSASRPQDRQFILSSKKLLLSDSGFYLCAWSKWNSYNEQFFGPGTRLTVL.

The chain is built from TRBV11-3 and TRBJ1-3, with TRBD1 identical over 7 bases. The CDR3 totals 15 residues. The V gene end was trimmed by 5 bases and the J gene end by 0 bases; junction bases not matched to a gene: 4. Looked up from germline, CDR1 is SGHNT and CDR2 is YENEEA. CDR3 in DNA: TGTGCCAGCAGCCCCGGGACAGACTCTGGAAACACCATATATTTT. It translates to CASSPGTDSGNTIYF.

This chain uses TRBV27 with TRBJ1-1; maybe TRBD1 (5 bases). Looked up from germline, CDR1 is MNHEY and CDR2 is SMNVEV (reference sequence). V lost 4 bases and J lost 6, with 15 bases in between. This CDR3 contains 14 residues. The CDR3 DNA follows: TGTGCCAGCAGTTCAAGACAGCTTTTAGCTGAAGCTTTCTTT. It specifies CASSSRQLLAEAFF.

This chain links TRBV6-5 with TRBJ1-5; 7 bases are a match to TRBD1. The CDR3 loop spans 15 amino acids. Germline loops: CDR1 MNHEY, CDR2 SVGAGI. V dropped 9 bases and J dropped 14; count of bases not matched to a gene: 22. The CDR3 DNA reads as TGTGCCAGTACCCGTTCCGGGACAGACGACGACTACGAGCATTTT. Translating gives CASTRSGTDDDYEHF.

This chain connects TRBV30 to TRBJ1-2, with TRBD1 matching 10 bases. CDR1 and CDR2 (germline): GTSNPN, SVGIG (reference sequence). The CDR3 is made up of 15 amino acids. J was trimmed by 8 bases and V by 4 bases; bases with no gene match: 13. CDR3 sequence reads: CAWTRRTGGVFGYTF. CDR3 nucleotide sequence: TGTGCCTGGACCCGCAGGACAGGGGGAGTGTTCGGCTACACCTTC. The full variable domain, with the rest looked up from reference TRBV30 and TRBJ1-2, is SQTIHQWPATLVQPVGSPLSLECTVEGTSNPNLYWYRQAAGRGLQLLFYSVGIGQISSEVPQNLSASRPQDRQFILSSKKLLLSDSGFYLCAWTRRTGGVFGYTFGSGTRLTVV.

This chain joins TRBV4-3 and TRBJ1-6; TRBD1 matches 7 bases. J lost 1 base, V lost 0 bases, and 6 bases had no gene match. CDR3 length: 18 residues. The germline V gene encodes CDR1 LGHNA and CDR2 YSLEER. The CDR3 here is CASSQDHKGASYNSPLHF. In nucleotides, the CDR3 is TGCGCCAGCAGCCAAGATCATAAGGGGGCGTCCTATAATTCACCCCTCCACTTT.

This clone occurred once. This chain uses TRBV5-1 with TRBJ2-1, with D possibly being TRBD2 (5 bases). The CDR3 extends over 13 amino acids. V lost 5 bases to trimming and J lost 0 bases, with 6 bases between them. In germline, CDR1 is SGHRS, CDR2 YFSETQ. This chain's CDR3 is CASRRGSYNEQFF. CDR3 DNA sequence: TGCGCCAGCAGACGGGGCTCCTACAATGAGCAGTTCTTC.

J is TRBJ2-1 and V is TRBV6-1; D possibly matches TRBD1 or TRBD2 (5 bases each). The CDR3 runs 14 residues. V was shortened by 1 base and J by 8 bases, with 12 bases between the two germline ends. Germline values: CDR1 MNHNS, CDR2 SASEGT. The CDR3 here is CASSEGGRIYEQFF. The CDR3 nucleotides read TGTGCCAGCAGTGAAGGGGGACGGATCTATGAGCAGTTCTTC.

This clone was observed a single time. The chain carries TRBV5-1 and TRBJ2-2; D is ambiguous. Trimming took off 0 bases at V and 3 bases at J, with 3 bases between the two ends. The CDR3 has 13 amino acids. CDR1 SGHRS and CDR2 YFSETQ come from the germline V gene. CDR3 loop: CASSLDYTGELFF. The CDR3 bases are TGCGCCAGCAGCTTGGATTACACCGGGGAGCTGTTTTTT.